These T cell receptor beta chains were read from a single sample in a study of identical twins. MiXCR, applied by TCRdb to the 5' RACE reads, yields one record per CDR3 protein. This table has about 250,000 distinct CDR3 sequences, around an eighth appearing once. Sequenced material: memory (CD45RO+) T cells sorted from blood. All receptors come from a woman aged 18-29 years in good health. Each CDR3 is given with its conserved first and last residue. A D gene is named only where the DNA matches it firmly. Part of the rows lack a size; the others show once, few, many or a class for expanded clones.

d_call: TRBD2
clone_size: few
j_call: TRBJ2-3
v_call: TRBV20-1
cdr3_nt: TGCAGTGCGAGCCCCGGGGGGGCTGGCACAGATACGCAGTATTTT
cdr3_aa: CSASPGGAGTDTQYF

d_call: .
clone_size: few
j_call: TRBJ2-2
v_call: TRBV4-1
cdr3_nt: TGCGCCAGCAGCCAAGGTAACCGAGCGAGTTCGGACACCGGGGAGCTGTTTTTT
cdr3_aa: CASSQGNRASSDTGELFF

d_call: .
clone_size: few
j_call: TRBJ2-3
v_call: TRBV28
cdr3_nt: TGTGCCAGCATGTTCGCCTATACGCAGTATTTT
cdr3_aa: CASMFAYTQYF

d_call: TRBD1
clone_size: few
j_call: TRBJ2-1
v_call: TRBV7-9
cdr3_nt: TGTGCCAGCAGCCGGAACAGGGGGCAGAATGAGCAGTTCTTC
cdr3_aa: CASSRNRGQNEQFF

d_call: TRBD1
clone_size: .
j_call: TRBJ2-2
v_call: TRBV5-6
cdr3_nt: TGTGCCATGGGCCCCGGGACAGGGGTAACCGGGGAGCTGTTTTTT
cdr3_aa: CAMGPGTGVTGELFF

d_call: TRBD1
clone_size: few
j_call: TRBJ1-6
v_call: TRBV27
cdr3_nt: TGTGCCAGCAGCCACCGGGACAGAAGAAATTCACCCCTCCACTTT
cdr3_aa: CASSHRDRRNSPLHF

d_call: .
clone_size: .
j_call: TRBJ2-7
v_call: TRBV5-1
cdr3_nt: TGCGCCAGCAGCTTGGTAACGGGGCCGGCCTACGAGCAGTACTTC
cdr3_aa: CASSLVTGPAYEQYF

d_call: .
clone_size: many
j_call: TRBJ2-4
v_call: TRBV4-3
cdr3_nt: TGCGCCAGCAGCCGTTCCAATACCGCCAAAAACATTCAGTACTTC
cdr3_aa: CASSRSNTAKNIQYF

d_call: .
clone_size: few
j_call: TRBJ1-1
v_call: TRBV29-1
cdr3_nt: TGCAGCGCCAGTAGGCTGACTGAAGCTTTCTTT
cdr3_aa: CSASRLTEAFF

d_call: .
clone_size: few
j_call: TRBJ1-3
v_call: TRBV29-1
cdr3_nt: TGCAGCGTTGAGAGGCGGAGCTCTGGAAACACCATATATTTT
cdr3_aa: CSVERRSSGNTIYF

d_call: .
clone_size: .
j_call: TRBJ2-7
v_call: TRBV4-1
cdr3_nt: TGCGCCAGCAGCCAGGGAGGAGACGAGCAGTACTTC
cdr3_aa: CASSQGGDEQYF

d_call: TRBD1
clone_size: .
j_call: TRBJ2-3
v_call: TRBV20-1
cdr3_nt: TGCAGTGCCCTATTGGGTGGGACAGGGTTCGATACGCAGTATTTT
cdr3_aa: CSALLGGTGFDTQYF

d_call: TRBD2
clone_size: .
j_call: TRBJ2-1
v_call: TRBV27
cdr3_nt: TGTGCCAGCAGGAAACTAGCGGGAGGGTCCTACAATGAGCAGTTCTTC
cdr3_aa: CASRKLAGGSYNEQFF

d_call: .
clone_size: many
j_call: TRBJ2-5
v_call: TRBV20-1
cdr3_nt: TGCAGTGTAAGAAATACAGCTGCGGAGACCCAGTACTTC
cdr3_aa: CSVRNTAAETQYF

d_call: .
clone_size: few
j_call: TRBJ2-1
v_call: TRBV4-2
cdr3_nt: TGTGCCAGCAGCCAACCAACGAGGAGAGGCCCCTACAATGAGCAGTTCTTC
cdr3_aa: CASSQPTRRGPYNEQFF

d_call: .
clone_size: .
j_call: TRBJ2-3
v_call: TRBV6-5
cdr3_nt: TGTGCCAGCAGTTACCTCCAAGAAACCAGTACGCAGTATTTT
cdr3_aa: CASSYLQETSTQYF

d_call: .
clone_size: .
j_call: TRBJ1-1
v_call: TRBV29-1
cdr3_nt: TGCAGCGTTATTACGGCTGAAGCTTTCTTT
cdr3_aa: CSVITAEAFF

d_call: TRBD2
clone_size: .
j_call: TRBJ2-3
v_call: TRBV11-2
cdr3_nt: TGTGCCAGCAGCTCCCGTGGGCTAGCGGGGGCAGATACGCAGTATTTT
cdr3_aa: CASSSRGLAGADTQYF

d_call: .
clone_size: many
j_call: TRBJ1-5
v_call: TRBV12-3/TRBV12-4
cdr3_nt: TGTGCCAGCAGTTTATATAGGGATGGCAATCAGCCCCAGCATTTT
cdr3_aa: CASSLYRDGNQPQHF

d_call: .
clone_size: few
j_call: TRBJ1-1
v_call: TRBV12-3/TRBV12-4
cdr3_nt: TGTGCCAGCAGTCCGTTTGATCTGGACACTGAAGCTTTCTTT
cdr3_aa: CASSPFDLDTEAFF

d_call: .
clone_size: .
j_call: TRBJ2-2
v_call: TRBV10-3
cdr3_nt: TGTGCCATCAGTGCCGTAGACTCCACCGGGGAGCTGTTTTTT
cdr3_aa: CAISAVDSTGELFF

d_call: TRBD2
clone_size: few
j_call: TRBJ2-7
v_call: TRBV18
cdr3_nt: TGTGCCAGCTCACCACCTCCTAGCGGGACACACTCCTACGAGCAGTACTTC
cdr3_aa: CASSPPPSGTHSYEQYF

d_call: TRBD2
clone_size: few
j_call: TRBJ2-1
v_call: TRBV5-1
cdr3_nt: TGCGCCAGCAGCTTCGCTAGCGGGGGGGATGAGCAGTTCTTC
cdr3_aa: CASSFASGGDEQFF

d_call: .
clone_size: .
j_call: TRBJ2-7
v_call: TRBV6-2/TRBV6-3
cdr3_nt: TGTGCCAGCAGCTCAAGGACTACTTGGAGCTACGAGCAGTACTTC
cdr3_aa: CASSSRTTWSYEQYF

d_call: TRBD2
clone_size: few
j_call: TRBJ2-3
v_call: TRBV2
cdr3_nt: TGTGCCAGCAGTGATGCGGGGGAGGGGGATACGCAGTATTTT
cdr3_aa: CASSDAGEGDTQYF

d_call: .
clone_size: few
j_call: TRBJ1-4
v_call: TRBV20-1
cdr3_nt: TGCAGTGCTTCCCCGCCGGGGTCCAGTAATGAAAAACTGTTTTTT
cdr3_aa: CSASPPGSSNEKLFF

d_call: .
clone_size: many
j_call: TRBJ1-5
v_call: TRBV20-1
cdr3_nt: TGCAGTGCTACGGGGGGACGGAGTGAGCCCCAGCATTTT
cdr3_aa: CSATGGRSEPQHF

d_call: .
clone_size: .
j_call: TRBJ2-3
v_call: TRBV5-1
cdr3_nt: TGCGCCAGCAGCTTGAGGGGCCAGGCCACAGATACGCAGTATTTT
cdr3_aa: CASSLRGQATDTQYF

d_call: .
clone_size: many
j_call: TRBJ2-6
v_call: TRBV7-2
cdr3_nt: TGTGCCAGCAGCTTAGTCGTGGGGTACGGGGCCAACGTCCTGACTTTC
cdr3_aa: CASSLVVGYGANVLTF

d_call: .
clone_size: few
j_call: TRBJ1-1
v_call: TRBV5-1
cdr3_nt: TGCGCCAGCAGCTTAGGGGACGGGGACACTGAAGCTTTCTTT
cdr3_aa: CASSLGDGDTEAFF

d_call: .
clone_size: .
j_call: TRBJ1-5
v_call: TRBV20-1
cdr3_nt: TGCAGTGCTAGGGCGGAGGGGTTTCAGCCCCAGCATTTT
cdr3_aa: CSARAEGFQPQHF

d_call: .
clone_size: .
j_call: TRBJ1-2
v_call: TRBV6-1
cdr3_nt: TGTGCCAGCAGTGAAGCCATGACAGAGCTCTATGGCTACACCTTC
cdr3_aa: CASSEAMTELYGYTF

d_call: TRBD2
clone_size: many
j_call: TRBJ2-6
v_call: TRBV6-2/TRBV6-3
cdr3_nt: TGTGCCAGCATTACAGCGGGAGCTGGGGCCAACGTCCTGACTTTC
cdr3_aa: CASITAGAGANVLTF

d_call: TRBD2
clone_size: .
j_call: TRBJ2-1
v_call: TRBV20-1
cdr3_nt: TGCAGTGCTCCCGGCCTAGCGGGAGATGAGCAGTTCTTC
cdr3_aa: CSAPGLAGDEQFF

d_call: .
clone_size: .
j_call: TRBJ1-1
v_call: TRBV11-2
cdr3_nt: TGTGCCAGCAGCTTAGTGGGCAGGGAAGCTTTCTTT
cdr3_aa: CASSLVGREAFF

d_call: TRBD1
clone_size: few
j_call: TRBJ2-5
v_call: TRBV7-6
cdr3_nt: TGTGCCAGCAGCTCATGGACAGGGGGGGCAGAGACCCAGTACTTC
cdr3_aa: CASSSWTGGAETQYF

d_call: .
clone_size: .
j_call: TRBJ1-3
v_call: TRBV12-3/TRBV12-4
cdr3_nt: TGTGCCAGCATTAGGGGGAAAGGAAACACCATATATTTT
cdr3_aa: CASIRGKGNTIYF

d_call: TRBD2
clone_size: .
j_call: TRBJ2-5
v_call: TRBV7-9
cdr3_nt: TGTGCCAGCACTACCGGGGGGGCCATAGGAGAGACCCAGTACTTC
cdr3_aa: CASTTGGAIGETQYF

d_call: .
clone_size: few
j_call: TRBJ1-2
v_call: TRBV10-3
cdr3_nt: TGTGCCATCAGTGTGGGGGAGGTGAACTATGGCTACACCTTC
cdr3_aa: CAISVGEVNYGYTF

d_call: .
clone_size: few
j_call: TRBJ2-6
v_call: TRBV5-1
cdr3_nt: TGCGCCAGCAATAGGGAAGAAGGGGCTGGGGCCAACGTCCTGACTTTC
cdr3_aa: CASNREEGAGANVLTF

d_call: .
clone_size: .
j_call: TRBJ2-3
v_call: TRBV7-2
cdr3_nt: TGTGCCAGCAGCTTAGCGTCAACTAGCACAGATACGCAGTATTTT
cdr3_aa: CASSLASTSTDTQYF

d_call: .
clone_size: few
j_call: TRBJ2-2
v_call: TRBV9
cdr3_nt: TGTGCCAGCAGCGAGGGGGGGCGGACTACGAACACCGGGGAGCTGTTTTTT
cdr3_aa: CASSEGGRTTNTGELFF

d_call: TRBD1
clone_size: .
j_call: TRBJ1-2
v_call: TRBV5-1
cdr3_nt: TGCGCCAGCAGCTTGGGACAGGGGACTAACTATGGCTACACCTTC
cdr3_aa: CASSLGQGTNYGYTF

d_call: TRBD2
clone_size: many
j_call: TRBJ2-5
v_call: TRBV2
cdr3_nt: TGTGCCAGCAGTGTTGGGCTAGCGGGCCCAGAGACCCAGTACTTC
cdr3_aa: CASSVGLAGPETQYF

d_call: .
clone_size: few
j_call: TRBJ1-3
v_call: TRBV6-1
cdr3_nt: TGTGCCAGCAGCCCCTCAACAGTCTCTGGAAACACCATATATTTT
cdr3_aa: CASSPSTVSGNTIYF

d_call: TRBD1
clone_size: few
j_call: TRBJ2-7
v_call: TRBV7-8
cdr3_nt: TGTGCCAGCAGCTTTTGGGGACAGGAAGGCGAGCAGTACTTC
cdr3_aa: CASSFWGQEGEQYF

d_call: TRBD1
clone_size: many
j_call: TRBJ2-7
v_call: TRBV19
cdr3_nt: TGTGCCAGTGGGGACAGCGATGTTTACGAGCAGTACTTC
cdr3_aa: CASGDSDVYEQYF

d_call: TRBD2
clone_size: few
j_call: TRBJ2-6
v_call: TRBV6-2/TRBV6-3
cdr3_nt: TGTGCCAGCAGTTCCATATTAGCGGGCCACTCTGGGGCCAACGTCCTGACTTTC
cdr3_aa: CASSSILAGHSGANVLTF

d_call: TRBD2
clone_size: few
j_call: TRBJ2-1
v_call: TRBV10-3
cdr3_nt: TGTGCCACCTTACTAGCGGCCTCCTACAATGAGCAGTTCTTC
cdr3_aa: CATLLAASYNEQFF

d_call: .
clone_size: .
j_call: TRBJ2-4
v_call: TRBV20-1
cdr3_nt: TGCAGTGCGTATAGGGCAGACATTCAGTACTTC
cdr3_aa: CSAYRADIQYF

d_call: .
clone_size: .
j_call: TRBJ2-7
v_call: TRBV20-1
cdr3_nt: TGCAGTGCCTCCGGGAGAGGAGCGGAGGAGCAGTACTTC
cdr3_aa: CSASGRGAEEQYF

d_call: TRBD2
clone_size: few
j_call: TRBJ2-5
v_call: TRBV12-3/TRBV12-4
cdr3_nt: TGTGCCAGCAGTTTTGGAGTAGCGGGAGCTTCTAGGACCCAGTACTTC
cdr3_aa: CASSFGVAGASRTQYF